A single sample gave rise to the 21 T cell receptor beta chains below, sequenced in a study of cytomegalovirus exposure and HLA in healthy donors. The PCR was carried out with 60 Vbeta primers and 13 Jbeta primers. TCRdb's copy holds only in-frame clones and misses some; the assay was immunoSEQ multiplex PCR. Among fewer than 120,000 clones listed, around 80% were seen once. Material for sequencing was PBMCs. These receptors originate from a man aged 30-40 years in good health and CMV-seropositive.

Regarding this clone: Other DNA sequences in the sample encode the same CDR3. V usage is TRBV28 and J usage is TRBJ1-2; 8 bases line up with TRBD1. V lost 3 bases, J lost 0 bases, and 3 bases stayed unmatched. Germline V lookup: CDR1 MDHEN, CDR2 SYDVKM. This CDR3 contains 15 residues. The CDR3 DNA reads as TGTGCCAGCAGTTTGTCAGGGGGCCCTAACTATGGCTACACCTTC. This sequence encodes CASSLSGGPNYGYTF.

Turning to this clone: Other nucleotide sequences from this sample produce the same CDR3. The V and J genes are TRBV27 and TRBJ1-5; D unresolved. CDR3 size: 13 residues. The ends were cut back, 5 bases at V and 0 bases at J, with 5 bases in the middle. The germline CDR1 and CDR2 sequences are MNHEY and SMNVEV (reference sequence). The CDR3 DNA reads TGTGCCAGCAGTACCGGTAGCAATCAGCCCCAGCATTTT. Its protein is CASSTGSNQPQHF.

CDR3 in DNA: TGTGCCAGTAGATTAGAATGGAGCTCCTACGAGCAGTACTTC. Translation: CASRLEWSSYEQYF. The chain carries TRBV19 and TRBJ2-5; D unresolved. The last part of the DNA fits TRBJ2-7 better; the J call may be wrong. CDR1 LNHDA and CDR2 SQIVND come from the germline V gene (reference sequence). The CDR3 covers 14 residues.

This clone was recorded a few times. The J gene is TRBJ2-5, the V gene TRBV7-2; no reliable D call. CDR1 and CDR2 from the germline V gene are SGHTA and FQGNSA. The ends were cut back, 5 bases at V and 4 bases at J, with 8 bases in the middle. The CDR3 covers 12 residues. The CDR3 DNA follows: TGTGCCAGCAGCCGCTCGGGAGAGACCCAGTACTTC. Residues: CASSRSGETQYF.

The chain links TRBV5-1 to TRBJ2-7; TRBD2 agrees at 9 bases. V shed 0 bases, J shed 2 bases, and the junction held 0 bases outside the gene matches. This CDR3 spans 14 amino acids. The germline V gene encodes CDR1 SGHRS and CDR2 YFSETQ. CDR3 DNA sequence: TGCGCCAGCAGCTTGGTAGCGGGGGCCTACGAGCAGTACTTC. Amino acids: CASSLVAGAYEQYF. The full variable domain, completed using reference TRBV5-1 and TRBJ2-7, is KAGVTQTPRYLIKTRGQQVTLSCSPISGHRSVSWYQQTPGQGLQFLFEYFSETQRNKGNFPGRFSGRQFSNSRSEMNVSTLELGDSALYLCASSLVAGAYEQYFGPGTRLTVT.

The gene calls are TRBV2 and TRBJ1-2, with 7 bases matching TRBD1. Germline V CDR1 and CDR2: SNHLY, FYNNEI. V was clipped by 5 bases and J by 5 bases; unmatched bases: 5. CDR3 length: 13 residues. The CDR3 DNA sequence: TGTGCCAGCAGTCCGGGACAGCTGTATGGCTACACCTTC. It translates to CASSPGQLYGYTF.

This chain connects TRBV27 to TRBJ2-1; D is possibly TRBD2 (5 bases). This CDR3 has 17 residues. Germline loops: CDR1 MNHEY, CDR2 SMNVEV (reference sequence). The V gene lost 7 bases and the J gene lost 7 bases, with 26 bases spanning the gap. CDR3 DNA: TGTGCCAGCATCGAAAGGCCCTCAGCTGCAGCGGTGAATGAGCAGTTCTTC. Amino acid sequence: CASIERPSAAAVNEQFF.

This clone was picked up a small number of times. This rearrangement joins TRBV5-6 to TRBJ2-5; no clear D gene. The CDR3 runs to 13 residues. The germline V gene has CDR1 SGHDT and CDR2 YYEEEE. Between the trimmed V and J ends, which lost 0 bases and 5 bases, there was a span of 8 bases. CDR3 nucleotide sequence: TGTGCCAGCAGCTTGGGAGGAGTCGAGACCCAGTACTTC. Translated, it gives CASSLGGVETQYF.

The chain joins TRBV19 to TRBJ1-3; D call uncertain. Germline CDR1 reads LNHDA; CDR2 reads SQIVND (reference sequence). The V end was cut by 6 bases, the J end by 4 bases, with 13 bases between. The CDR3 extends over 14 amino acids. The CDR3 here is CASSPTRRGNTIYF. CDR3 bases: TGTGCCAGTAGCCCCACACGGAGGGGAAACACCATATATTTT.

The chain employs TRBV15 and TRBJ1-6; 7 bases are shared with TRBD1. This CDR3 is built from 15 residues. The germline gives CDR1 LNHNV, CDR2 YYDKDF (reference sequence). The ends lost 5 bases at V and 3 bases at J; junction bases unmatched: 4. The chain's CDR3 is CATSSRQGYNSPLHF. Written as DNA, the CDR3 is TGTGCCACCAGCTCCCGACAGGGCTATAATTCACCCCTCCACTTT.

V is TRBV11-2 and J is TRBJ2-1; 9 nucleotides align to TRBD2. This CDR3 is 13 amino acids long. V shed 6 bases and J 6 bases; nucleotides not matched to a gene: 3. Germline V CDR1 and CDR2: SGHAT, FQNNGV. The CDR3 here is CASRAGGGNEQFF. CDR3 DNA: TGTGCCAGCAGGGCGGGGGGGGGCAATGAGCAGTTCTTC.

The CDR3: CASSIRTGLTGELFF. The CDR3 coding sequence is TGTGCCAGCAGCATAAGGACAGGGCTCACCGGGGAGCTGTTTTTT. The chain uses TRBV11-3 and TRBJ2-2, with 8 bases matching TRBD1. The V segment lost 5 bases and the J segment 4 bases; nucleotides outside the gene matches: 6. The CDR3 runs to 15 residues. Germline values: CDR1 SGHNT, CDR2 YENEEA.

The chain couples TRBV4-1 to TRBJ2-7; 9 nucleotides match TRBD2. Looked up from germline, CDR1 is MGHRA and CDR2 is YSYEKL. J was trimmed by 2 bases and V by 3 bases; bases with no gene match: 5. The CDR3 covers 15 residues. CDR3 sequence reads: CASSQSAGGTYEQYF. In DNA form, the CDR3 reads TGCGCCAGCAGCCAGTCTGCGGGGGGGACCTACGAGCAGTACTTC.

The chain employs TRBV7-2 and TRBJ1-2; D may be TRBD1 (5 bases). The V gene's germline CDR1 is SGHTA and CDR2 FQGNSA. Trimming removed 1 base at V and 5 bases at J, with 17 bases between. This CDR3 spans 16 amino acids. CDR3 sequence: CASSLGHLGRGYGYTF. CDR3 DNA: TGTGCCAGCAGCTTAGGCCACTTGGGGCGGGGATATGGCTACACCTTC.

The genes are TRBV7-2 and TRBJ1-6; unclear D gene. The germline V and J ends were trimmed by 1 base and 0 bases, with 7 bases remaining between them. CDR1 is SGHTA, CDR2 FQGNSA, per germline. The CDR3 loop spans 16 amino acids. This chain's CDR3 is CASSLEPYSYNSPLHF. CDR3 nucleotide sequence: TGTGCCAGCAGCTTAGAGCCGTACTCCTATAATTCACCCCTCCACTTT.

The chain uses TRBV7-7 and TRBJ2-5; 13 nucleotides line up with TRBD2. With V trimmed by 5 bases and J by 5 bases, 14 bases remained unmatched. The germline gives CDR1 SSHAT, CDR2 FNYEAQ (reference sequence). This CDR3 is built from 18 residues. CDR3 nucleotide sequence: TGTGCCAGCAGCCGCTTACTAGCGGGGGGGCCTCGGGGTGAGACCCAGTACTTC. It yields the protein CASSRLLAGGPRGETQYF.

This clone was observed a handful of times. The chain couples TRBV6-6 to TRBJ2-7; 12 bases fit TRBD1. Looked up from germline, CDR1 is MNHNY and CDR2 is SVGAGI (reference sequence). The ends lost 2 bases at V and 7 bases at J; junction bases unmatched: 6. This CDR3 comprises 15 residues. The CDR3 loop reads CASSYAGQGAMEQYF. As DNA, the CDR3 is TGTGCCAGCAGTTACGCGGGACAGGGGGCGATGGAGCAGTACTTC.

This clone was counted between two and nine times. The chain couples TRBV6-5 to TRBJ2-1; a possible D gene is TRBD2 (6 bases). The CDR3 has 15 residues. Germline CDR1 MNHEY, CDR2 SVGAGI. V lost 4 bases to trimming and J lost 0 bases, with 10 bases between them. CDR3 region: CASSSGDLSYNEQFF. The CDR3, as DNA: TGTGCCAGCAGTTCGGGGGACCTCTCCTACAATGAGCAGTTCTTC.

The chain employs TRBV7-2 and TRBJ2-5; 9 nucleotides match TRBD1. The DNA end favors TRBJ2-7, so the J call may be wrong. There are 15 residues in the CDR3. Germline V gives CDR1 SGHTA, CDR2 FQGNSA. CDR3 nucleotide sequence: TGTGCCAGCAGTCGACAGGGGGAGGGAGCCTACGAGCAGTACTTC. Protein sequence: CASSRQGEGAYEQYF.

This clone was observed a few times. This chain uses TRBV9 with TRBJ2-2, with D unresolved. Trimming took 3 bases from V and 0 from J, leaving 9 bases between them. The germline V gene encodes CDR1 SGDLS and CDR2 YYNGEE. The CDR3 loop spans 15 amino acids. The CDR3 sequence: CASSGLRSNTGELFF. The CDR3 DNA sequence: TGTGCCAGCAGCGGACTTAGATCGAACACCGGGGAGCTGTTTTTT.

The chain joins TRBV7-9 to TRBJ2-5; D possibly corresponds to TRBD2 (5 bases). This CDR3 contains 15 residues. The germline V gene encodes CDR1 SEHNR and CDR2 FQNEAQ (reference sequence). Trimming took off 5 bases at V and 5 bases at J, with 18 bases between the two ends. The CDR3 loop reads CASSPARVARETQYF. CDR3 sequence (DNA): TGTGCCAGCAGCCCAGCGCGGGTAGCGCGGGAGACCCAGTACTTC.